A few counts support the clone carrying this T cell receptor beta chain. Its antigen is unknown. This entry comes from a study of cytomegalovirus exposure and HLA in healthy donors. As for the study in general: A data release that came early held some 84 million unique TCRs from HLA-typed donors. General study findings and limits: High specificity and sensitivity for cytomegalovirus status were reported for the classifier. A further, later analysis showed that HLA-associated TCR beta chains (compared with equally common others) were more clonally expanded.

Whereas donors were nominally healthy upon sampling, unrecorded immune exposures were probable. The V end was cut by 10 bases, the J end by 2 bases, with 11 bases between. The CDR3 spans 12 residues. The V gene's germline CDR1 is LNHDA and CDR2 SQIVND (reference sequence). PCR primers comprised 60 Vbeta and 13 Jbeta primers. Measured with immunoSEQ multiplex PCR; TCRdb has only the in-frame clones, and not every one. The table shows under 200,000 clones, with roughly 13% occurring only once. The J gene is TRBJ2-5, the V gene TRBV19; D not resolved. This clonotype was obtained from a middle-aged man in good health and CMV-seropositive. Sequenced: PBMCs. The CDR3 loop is CATSTWQETQYF. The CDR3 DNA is TGTGCCACCTCGACTTGGCAAGAGACCCAGTACTTC.